The 22 T cell receptor beta chains given below trace back to one sample, sequenced in a study of relationships among human T cell subsets. Memory T cells were selected with anti-CD45RO beads from the CD45RA-negative fraction. The T cell receptor alpha and beta CDR3 regions were amplified from mRNA by semiquantitative ARM-PCR. Tagged nested gene-specific primers were used first, then communal superprimers amplified exponentially. TCRdb reprocessed the multiplex PCR reads with MiXCR, giving one entry per CDR3 protein. The sample lists thousands of distinct CDR3 sequences, around 57% occurring once. Material for sequencing was memory T cells sorted from blood. The origin of the receptors is a man aged 40-50 years in good health.

This clonotype appeared a few times. V and J are TRBV11-2 and TRBJ2-5; no reliable D call. Trimming took off 1 base at V and 2 bases at J, with 8 bases between the two ends. CDR1 SGHAT and CDR2 FQNNGV come from the germline V gene. The CDR3 has 14 residues. In DNA form, the CDR3 reads TGTGCCAGCAGCTTAGCGGCCCCGCAAGAGACCCAGTACTTC. Its protein is CASSLAAPQETQYF.

The table lists this clonotype with a few counts. The chain carries TRBV30 and TRBJ1-4; a weak D match, TRBD1 (6 bases). The CDR3 is 14 amino acids. The V end lost 2 bases, the J end lost 8 bases, and 15 bases lay between the germline ends. Germline V lookup: CDR1 GTSNPN, CDR2 SVGIG (reference sequence). The CDR3 here is CAWSLGGRREKLFF. As DNA, the CDR3 is TGTGCCTGGAGTCTGGGGGGGCGACGGGAAAAACTGTTTTTT.

The genes are TRBV24-1 and TRBJ2-5; 7 bases line up with TRBD1. CDR1 and CDR2 (germline): KGHDR, SFDVKD. V trimming: 5 bases; J trimming: 1 base; junction bases outside the gene matches: 3. The CDR3 is 14 residues long. The CDR3 spells CATSGDSSQETQYF. CDR3 sequence (DNA): TGTGCCACCAGTGGGGACAGTTCCCAAGAGACCCAGTACTTC.

The V gene is TRBV19, the J gene TRBJ1-2, with unresolved D. The CDR3 contains 12 residues. Trimming took 10 bases from V and 8 from J, leaving 17 bases between them. Germline CDR1 and CDR2: LNHDA and SQIVND (reference sequence). CDR3 loop: CATRGPIPGYTF. CDR3 bases: TGTGCCACCCGCGGACCGATCCCGGGCTACACCTTC.

This clonotype has only a few counts. The chain has TRBV20-1 and TRBJ2-7; 15 bases fit TRBD2. V lost 3 bases to trimming and J lost 5 bases; unmatched junction nucleotides: 5. This CDR3 is 15 amino acids long. The germline V gene has CDR1 DFQATT and CDR2 SNEGSKA (reference sequence). The DNA of the CDR3 is TGCAGTGCTAGTGGGGGACTAGCGGGGGGCAACGAGCAGTACTTC. Amino acid sequence: CSASGGLAGGNEQYF.

V and J are TRBV27 and TRBJ1-5; TRBD1 aligns across 10 bases. Germline V gene sequence: CDR1 MNHEY, CDR2 SMNVEV (reference sequence). V lost 3 bases to trimming and J lost 6 bases; unmatched junction nucleotides: 5. The CDR3 contains 15 residues. CDR3 DNA sequence: TGTGCCAGCAGTTTGACCGGGACAGGGGTTCAGCCCCAGCATTTT. This codes for CASSLTGTGVQPQHF.

J is TRBJ1-2 and V is TRBV30, with a possible D match to TRBD1 (5 bases). Germline-derived CDR1 and CDR2 are GTSNPN and SVGIG (reference sequence). V shed 4 bases and J shed 4 bases, with 13 bases lying between them. CDR3 length equals 13 residues. The chain's CDR3 is CAWTKGVRYGYTF. In nucleotides, the CDR3 is TGTGCCTGGACGAAAGGGGTGCGCTATGGCTACACCTTC.

The chain carries TRBV12-3 or TRBV12-4 and TRBJ1-4; weak D call: TRBD1 (5 bases). The CDR3 sequence is 14 residues long. V lost 2 bases and J 7 bases, leaving 11 bases between the germline ends. The DNA for the CDR3 is TGTGCCAGCAGTTTAAGGGGCGCGGGTGAAAAACTGTTTTTT. Translated: CASSLRGAGEKLFF.

This rearrangement joins TRBV10-3 to TRBJ2-3, with 12 bases fitting TRBD2. The ends lost 4 bases at V and 5 bases at J; junction bases unmatched: 10. Germline V gene sequence: CDR1 ENHRY, CDR2 SYGVKD. The CDR3 contains 17 residues. The CDR3: CAISALPTSGSGDTQYF. CDR3 sequence (DNA): TGTGCCATCAGTGCCCTTCCGACTAGCGGGAGTGGAGATACGCAGTATTTT.

This chain connects TRBV5-4 to TRBJ2-1; D is perhaps TRBD2 (5 bases). The V and J ends lost 5 bases and 5 bases respectively, with 11 bases between them. Germline CDR1 SGHNT, CDR2 YYREEE (reference sequence). The CDR3 sequence is 13 residues long. The CDR3 DNA sequence: TGTGCCAGCAGTCGGGGAGAAAACAATGAGCAGTTCTTC. It translates to CASSRGENNEQFF.

The rearrangement links TRBV4-2 to TRBJ2-1; D might be TRBD2 (5 bases). V was pared by 1 base and J by 5 bases, with 15 bases between. Germline lookup yields CDR1 LGHNA and CDR2 YNFKEQ. This CDR3 has 16 amino acids. The DNA of the CDR3 is TGTGCCAGCAGCCAAGGAAGGAGGCAGGATGACAATGAGCAGTTCTTC. It is translated as CASSQGRRQDDNEQFF.

The rearrangement uses TRBV20-1 and TRBJ1-1; D unclear. Trimming took off 8 bases at V and 2 bases at J, with 12 bases between the two ends. Germline V gene lookup returns CDR1 DFQATT and CDR2 SNEGSKA (reference sequence). This CDR3 spans 12 amino acids. The chain's CDR3 is CSRKTGNTEAFF. DNA for the CDR3: TGCAGTCGTAAGACGGGAAACACTGAAGCTTTCTTT.

The rearrangement joins TRBV19 to TRBJ2-5; a possible D gene is TRBD2 (5 bases). Germline V CDR1 and CDR2: LNHDA, SQIVND (reference sequence). V was pared by 9 bases and J by 5 bases, with 16 bases between. There are 13 residues in the CDR3. CDR3 protein: CASAFQRGETQYF. Here the CDR3 DNA reads TGTGCCAGCGCGTTTCAACGAGGGGAGACCCAGTACTTC.

J is TRBJ1-1 and V is TRBV5-1; 7 nucleotides match TRBD1. The CDR3 covers 13 residues. The V gene end was trimmed by 4 bases and the J gene end by 4 bases; junction bases not matched to a gene: 4. Germline lookup yields CDR1 SGHRS and CDR2 YFSETQ. The CDR3 protein is CASSRAGGTEAFF. DNA for the CDR3: TGCGCCAGCAGCCGGGCAGGGGGCACTGAAGCTTTCTTT.

This chain joins TRBV6-5 and TRBJ1-3, with D uncertain. CDR3 length equals 13 residues. Trimming pared 5 bases from V and 2 bases from J, leaving 7 bases between. CDR1 is MNHEY and CDR2 is SVGAGI in the germline V gene. The CDR3 DNA follows: TGTGCCAGCAGTCCTTCTACTGGAAACACCATATATTTT. Translation: CASSPSTGNTIYF.

The sample holds a few counts of this clonotype. This chain connects TRBV6-1 to TRBJ2-1, with 8 bases lining up with TRBD1. The CDR3 has 13 amino acids. V was clipped by 10 bases and J by 9 bases; unmatched bases: 11. From germline, CDR1 is MNHNS and CDR2 SASEGT. The CDR3 region is CATIPTGVGEQFF. DNA of the CDR3: TGTGCCACCATACCGACAGGGGTTGGTGAGCAGTTCTTC.

This clonotype has more than one count but fewer than ten. The rearrangement uses TRBV20-1 and TRBJ2-3, with TRBD2 matching 9 bases. The CDR3 runs 16 residues. With 3 bases clipped from V and 3 bases from J, the junction kept 10 bases outside the gene matches. Germline values: CDR1 DFQATT, CDR2 SNEGSKA (reference sequence). The DNA of the CDR3 is TGCAGTGCTAGTAGTCCAGCGGGGGGAAGGACAGATACGCAGTATTTT. This codes for CSASSPAGGRTDTQYF.

The genes are TRBV7-9 and TRBJ1-2; 7 nucleotides align to TRBD1. Trimming cost V 5 bases and J 7 bases; bases outside gene matches: 10. The CDR3 spans 14 residues. CDR1 and CDR2 (germline): SEHNR, FQNEAQ (reference sequence). Here the CDR3 DNA reads TGTGCCAGCAGCCCGGAGACAGGGAAAAGTGGCTACACCTTC. Amino acids: CASSPETGKSGYTF.

The chain is built from TRBV20-1 and TRBJ2-7, with a possible D match to TRBD2 (6 bases). Germline-derived CDR1 and CDR2 are DFQATT and SNEGSKA (reference sequence). The CDR3 is 13 residues long. Trimming removed 6 bases at V and 5 bases at J, with 17 bases between. The CDR3 protein is CSATGESRDEQYF. DNA of the CDR3: TGCAGTGCCACGGGGGAATCGAGGGACGAGCAGTACTTC.

This clonotype showed up just once. This chain links TRBV4-2 with TRBJ1-5; D possibly corresponds to TRBD1 (6 bases). This CDR3 comprises 15 residues. In germline, CDR1 is LGHNA, CDR2 YNFKEQ. Trimming stripped 5 bases from V and 3 bases from J, with 14 bases between. DNA of the CDR3: TGTGCCAGCAGCTCCACGGACAGCGCCAATCAGCCCCAGCATTTT. This gives the protein CASSSTDSANQPQHF.

The chain couples TRBV14 to TRBJ2-3, with D perhaps TRBD2 (5 bases). V was pared by 3 bases and J by 6 bases, with 16 bases between. CDR1 and CDR2 (germline): SGHDN, FVKESK. The CDR3 is made up of 15 amino acids. CDR3 nucleotides: TGTGCCAGCAGCCAGGCCCTCTCCCGAGGGGATACGCAGTATTTT. Translation gives CASSQALSRGDTQYF.

This chain connects TRBV6-6 to TRBJ2-3; 12 positions agree with TRBD1. This CDR3 has 15 residues. The J segment lost 6 bases and the V segment lost 2 bases, leaving 3 bases of the junction unmatched. Germline V lookup: CDR1 MNHNY, CDR2 SVGAGI (reference sequence). The CDR3 sequence: CASSYTGTGGDTQYF. The DNA of the CDR3 is TGTGCCAGCAGTTACACCGGGACAGGGGGCGATACGCAGTATTTT.